One and the same sample provided the 25 T cell receptor beta chains below, sequenced in a study of regulatory dendritic cells for organ transplantation (dated by TCRdb to about 2017). The receptor library was made with the immunoSEQ multiplex PCR assay. TCRdb provides this immuneACCESS table in a form limited to in-frame rearrangements. Some clones are lacking; in checked studies, under half of them reflect an unresolved V gene, and why the rest are absent is not known. The sample data list 29,000 or so clones, and approximately 79% of these were observed just once. Around 2.3% of the sample comes from the top ten. The sample was memory CD4+ T cells from blood. Sample cell subset or site, as interpreted from the label and publication: CD45RO+ memory T cells. The receptors derive from a human donor in good health.

The gene calls are TRBV28 and TRBJ1-1; TRBD1 matches at 10 bases. Germline V CDR1 and CDR2: MDHEN, SYDVKM. V shed 7 bases, J shed 2 bases, and the junction held 10 bases outside the gene matches. There are 16 residues in the CDR3. The CDR3 DNA is TGTGCCAGCAAGCGACCCCGGGACAGGGGTAACACTGAAGCTTTCTTT. Its translation: CASKRPRDRGNTEAFF.

CDR3 sequence (DNA): TGTGCCATCAGTGGAGCTCCGAGCGAGCAGTTCTTC. Its protein product is CAISGAPSEQFF. The gene calls are TRBV10-3 and TRBJ2-1; no clear D. V lost 4 bases and J lost 10, with 11 bases in between. The CDR3 loop spans 12 amino acids. Per germline, CDR1 ENHRY and CDR2 SYGVKD.

The J gene is TRBJ2-5, the V gene TRBV2, with 12 bases fitting TRBD2. CDR3 length equals 15 residues. Germline loops: CDR1 SNHLY, CDR2 FYNNEI. Unmatched junction bases numbered 1, after V lost 3 bases and J lost 2 bases. The CDR3 protein is CASSDTSGGQETQYF. The CDR3 coding sequence is TGTGCCAGCAGTGACACTAGCGGGGGGCAAGAGACCCAGTACTTC.

This rearrangement joins TRBV2 to TRBJ2-5, with 10 bases lining up with TRBD2. V shed 10 bases and J 7 bases; nucleotides not matched to a gene: 15. The V gene's germline CDR1 is SNHLY and CDR2 FYNNEI. The CDR3 runs 15 residues. The CDR3 DNA reads as TGTGCCACCCATCGGGCTAGCGGGAGCTCAGGGACCCAGTACTTC. Translated: CATHRASGSSGTQYF.

This clone occurred a few times. This chain uses TRBV6-1 with TRBJ1-1; no definite D call. V was cut by 6 bases and J by 1 base, with 9 bases left in between. The CDR3 loop spans 13 amino acids. Germline CDR1 MNHNS, CDR2 SASEGT. CDR3 sequence (DNA): TGTGCCAGCAGAAGTAGACAGAACACTGAAGCTTTCTTT. Protein: CASRSRQNTEAFF.

This chain connects TRBV29-1 to TRBJ1-2, with TRBD1 as a possible D gene (5 bases). CDR1 is SQVTM, CDR2 ANQGSEA, per germline. V dropped 4 bases and J dropped 6 bases, with 15 bases sitting between them. The CDR3 length is 13 residues. The chain's CDR3 is CSVVARLGDGYTF. Here the CDR3 DNA reads TGCAGCGTTGTGGCACGACTGGGGGATGGCTACACCTTC.

The V gene is TRBV2, the J gene TRBJ1-1, with 7 bases matching TRBD1. The CDR3 consists of 12 residues. With 6 bases clipped from V and 3 bases from J, the junction kept 1 base outside the gene matches. CDR1 and CDR2 from the germline V gene are SNHLY and FYNNEI. The CDR3 nucleotides read TGTGCCAGCAGACAGGGGCACACTGAAGCTTTCTTT. It encodes CASRQGHTEAFF.

The CDR3 here is CASSPQPLYEQYF. CDR3 nucleotides: TGCGCCAGCAGCCCCCAGCCTCTCTACGAGCAGTACTTC. The chain links TRBV5-1 to TRBJ2-7; no definite D call. The germline V and J ends were trimmed by 4 bases and 3 bases, with 11 bases remaining between them. The germline CDR1 and CDR2 sequences are SGHRS and YFSETQ. CDR3 size: 13 residues.

The chain carries TRBV7-9 and TRBJ2-1; D unresolved. V lost 1 base and J lost 0, with 7 bases in between. This CDR3 has 15 amino acids. The germline gives CDR1 SEHNR, CDR2 FQNEAQ (reference sequence). DNA for the CDR3: TGTGCCAGCAGCTTAGACGGTCGCTCCTACAATGAGCAGTTCTTC. It is translated as CASSLDGRSYNEQFF.

The chain recombines TRBV5-5 with TRBJ2-2; TRBD2 might be the D (7 bases). The germline gives CDR1 SGHKS, CDR2 YYEKEE (reference sequence). The CDR3 is 16 residues long. V was clipped by 1 base and J by 4 bases, with 14 bases between them. In DNA form, the CDR3 reads TGTGCCAGCAGCTTGTTCGGGGGGCTGGGCACCGGGGAGCTGTTTTTT. Its protein product is CASSLFGGLGTGELFF.

This clone was recorded only once. The chain uses TRBV5-1 and TRBJ2-1, with D perhaps TRBD2 (6 bases). Looked up from germline, CDR1 is SGHRS and CDR2 is YFSETQ. V lost 0 bases and J 10 bases, leaving 14 bases between the germline ends. This CDR3 is built from 14 residues. The DNA for the CDR3 is TGCGCCAGCAGCTTGGTGATTGGCGGGGAAGAGCAGTTCTTC. This codes for CASSLVIGGEEQFF.

The chain employs TRBV10-3 and TRBJ2-5; D is undetermined. In germline, CDR1 is ENHRY, CDR2 SYGVKD. Trimming cost V 8 bases and J 0 bases, with 7 bases left between them. This CDR3 has 12 residues. The CDR3 nucleotides are TGTGCCATCGGGTCGAACCAAGAGACCCAGTACTTC. Translating gives CAIGSNQETQYF.

This chain uses TRBV4-2 with TRBJ2-7; perhaps TRBD1 as D (7 bases). The germline V gene has CDR1 LGHNA and CDR2 YNFKEQ. This CDR3 has 17 residues. The V end was cut by 0 bases, the J end by 3 bases, with 18 bases between. CDR3: CASSQDMGAGGLYEQYF. DNA for the CDR3: TGTGCCAGCAGCCAAGATATGGGGGCAGGGGGGCTCTACGAGCAGTACTTC.

The chain has TRBV7-2 and TRBJ2-5; D gene ambiguous. The CDR3 covers 12 residues. Between the trimmed V and J ends, which lost 2 bases and 2 bases, there was a span of 3 bases. Germline CDR1 reads SGHTA; CDR2 reads FQGNSA. CDR3 region: CASSLPQETQYF. The CDR3 DNA follows: TGTGCCAGCAGCTTACCTCAAGAGACCCAGTACTTC. The full variable domain, rest sourced from reference TRBV7-2 and TRBJ2-5, is GAGVSQSPSNKVTEKGKDVELRCDPISGHTALYWYRQSLGQGLEFLIYFQGNSAPDKSGLPSDRFSAERTGGSVSTLTIQRTQQEDSAVYLCASSLPQETQYFGPGTRLLVL.

The chain recombines TRBV18 with TRBJ2-6; D not resolved. In germline, CDR1 is KGHSH, CDR2 LQKENI. Trimming took off 2 bases at V and 0 bases at J, with 2 bases between the two ends. The CDR3 runs to 14 residues. The CDR3 DNA reads as TGTGCCAGCTCACCAGACTCTGGGGCCAACGTCCTGACTTTC. Translation: CASSPDSGANVLTF.

The chain uses TRBV7-2 and TRBJ2-1; no clear D. Germline-derived CDR1 and CDR2 are SGHTA and FQGNSA. V lost 3 bases, J lost 7 bases, and 7 bases lay in between. This CDR3 is 12 amino acids long. The chain's CDR3 is CASSFSGNEQFF. In DNA form, the CDR3 reads TGTGCCAGCAGCTTTTCTGGGAATGAGCAGTTCTTC.

The rearrangement joins TRBV14 to TRBJ2-5; 7 bases line up with TRBD1. There are 14 residues in the CDR3. The germline V gene encodes CDR1 SGHDN and CDR2 FVKESK. Unmatched junction bases numbered 1, after V lost 2 bases and J lost 1 base. CDR3 DNA: TGTGCCAGCAGCCAAAACAGGGGCCAAGAGACCCAGTACTTC. Its protein is CASSQNRGQETQYF.

The V gene is TRBV13, the J gene TRBJ2-7; possibly TRBD1 or TRBD2 for D (6 bases each). The CDR3 consists of 15 residues. CDR1 and CDR2 (germline): PRHDT, FYEKMQ (reference sequence). The CDR3 DNA reads as TGTGCTACCGGAGGGGGGCCGCATGGTTCCTACGAGCAGTACTTC. It specifies CATGGGPHGSYEQYF.

This chain connects TRBV18 to TRBJ2-1; 14 positions match TRBD2. J lost 9 bases, V lost 6 bases, and 7 bases had no gene match. This CDR3 has 15 residues. The germline V gene encodes CDR1 KGHSH and CDR2 LQKENI. The CDR3 loop reads CASSGTSGSSGEQFF. Here the CDR3 DNA reads TGTGCCAGCTCGGGGACTAGCGGGAGTTCGGGTGAGCAGTTCTTC.

The V call is TRBV7-6, the J call TRBJ1-2, with TRBD1 matching over 7 bases. The CDR3 runs 16 residues. Unmatched junction bases numbered 8, after V lost 1 base and J lost 3 bases. Germline CDR1 is SGHVS and CDR2 is FNYEAQ. CDR3 sequence (DNA): TGTGCCAGCAGCTTAGAAAGACAGGGCGGCGACTATGGCTACACCTTC. This gives the protein CASSLERQGGDYGYTF.

V is TRBV28 and J is TRBJ2-7; unclear D gene. The CDR3 length is 14 residues. The germline V and J ends were trimmed by 1 base and 2 bases, with 9 bases remaining between them. Germline assignment: CDR1 MDHEN and CDR2 SYDVKM. CDR3 protein: CASSLFGRTYEQYF. The CDR3 DNA is TGTGCCAGCAGTTTATTTGGCAGAACCTACGAGCAGTACTTC.

In regard to this clone: Germline is not matched at one junction end, which may reflect a read error. The chain uses TRBV7-6 and TRBJ2-2; 13 positions match TRBD2. CDR1 SGHVS and CDR2 FNYEAQ come from the germline V gene. This CDR3 has 18 amino acids. The CDR3 region has the DNA TGTGCCAGCAGCCCGCGGGGAGGGACTAGCGGGAACGCCGGGGAGCTGTTTTTT. It yields the protein CASSPRGGTSGNAGELFF.

This chain uses TRBV7-9 with TRBJ2-1; TRBD2 matches 8 bases. Trimming took 4 bases from V and 6 from J; bases not matched to a gene: 11. This CDR3 is 16 amino acids long. The germline V gene has CDR1 SEHNR and CDR2 FQNEAQ (reference sequence). CDR3 residues: CASSSRGLGTINEQFF. The CDR3 DNA reads as TGTGCCAGCAGCTCGCGGGGACTAGGTACTATCAATGAGCAGTTCTTC.

V and J are TRBV6-5 and TRBJ2-2; D may be TRBD1 (6 bases). V lost 6 bases and J lost 5, with 13 bases in between. Germline V gene data show CDR1 as MNHEY and CDR2 as SVGAGI. The CDR3 spans 14 residues. CDR3 in amino acids: CASSRKQGTGELFF. CDR3 sequence (DNA): TGTGCCAGCAGCCGAAAACAGGGAACCGGGGAGCTGTTTTTT.

The chain has TRBV9 and TRBJ1-2; maybe TRBD1 (5 bases). V gave up 6 bases and J gave up 1 base, with 10 bases separating them. The germline CDR1 and CDR2 sequences are SGDLS and YYNGEE. The CDR3 is 13 residues long. The CDR3 sequence: CASTRDYNYGYTF. The CDR3 DNA reads TGTGCCAGCACCCGGGACTATAACTATGGCTACACCTTC.